The rows below give T cell receptor beta chains drawn from one sample of a study of high-grade serous ovarian cancer treatment subgroups. TCRdb's table, derived via immunoSEQ multiplex PCR, lists solely in-frame clones and lacks some. The repertoire includes just over 35,000 clones, 70% to 80% of them detected once, and over 3% sits in the top ten. Sequencing was done on a sample of tumor tissue. These receptors were collected from a human donor with high-grade serous ovarian cancer. CDR3s include the opening cysteine and the closing phenylalanine or tryptophan. A D gene is named only where the DNA matches it firmly. Size is stated for part of the rows, as once, few or many counts, or as a class when the clone is expanded.

V gene: TRBV6-1; J gene: TRBJ2-7; D gene: -; clone size: -; CDR3 protein: CASNNEISSYEQYF; CDR3 DNA: TGTGCCAGCAATAATGAGATATCTTCCTACGAGCAGTACTTC
V gene: TRBV10-2; J gene: TRBJ2-7; D gene: -; clone size: few; CDR3 protein: CASLPSGGGIMYEQYF; CDR3 DNA: TGCGCCAGCCTCCCCAGCGGAGGGGGCATCATGTACGAGCAGTACTTC
V gene: TRBV5-5; J gene: TRBJ2-7; D gene: -; clone size: -; CDR3 protein: CASSLGQGLFEDEQYF; CDR3 DNA: TGTGCCAGCAGCTTGGGGCAGGGCCTGTTCGAGGACGAGCAGTACTTC
V gene: TRBV4-3; J gene: TRBJ2-7; D gene: -; clone size: -; CDR3 protein: CASSRIVGPGGNEQYF; CDR3 DNA: TGCGCCAGCAGCCGGATAGTCGGCCCAGGCGGGAACGAGCAGTACTTC
V gene: TRBV6-1; J gene: TRBJ2-7; D gene: -; clone size: few; CDR3 protein: CATRGGGTYEQYF; CDR3 DNA: TGTGCCACCAGAGGTGGCGGCACCTACGAGCAGTACTTC
V gene: TRBV6-4; J gene: TRBJ2-7; D gene: -; clone size: -; CDR3 protein: CASPVEQYF; CDR3 DNA: TGTGCCAGCCCTGTCGAGCAGTACTTC
V gene: TRBV5-1; J gene: TRBJ1-2; D gene: -; clone size: -; CDR3 protein: CASSLGGGADYGYTF; CDR3 DNA: TGCGCCAGCAGCTTGGGCGGGGGCGCGGACTATGGCTACACCTTC
V gene: TRBV7-9; J gene: TRBJ1-5; D gene: -; clone size: -; CDR3 protein: CASSLGAGDHQPQHF; CDR3 DNA: TGTGCCAGCAGCTTAGGGGCTGGAGACCATCAGCCCCAGCATTTT
V gene: TRBV6-5; J gene: TRBJ1-2; D gene: -; clone size: -; CDR3 protein: CASSSAGVSGYTF; CDR3 DNA: TGTGCCAGCAGTTCCGCAGGGGTTAGCGGCTACACCTTC
V gene: TRBV27; J gene: TRBJ1-2; D gene: -; clone size: -; CDR3 protein: CASSPGGQTYGYTF; CDR3 DNA: TGTGCCAGCAGTCCAGGCGGACAGACCTATGGCTACACCTTC
V gene: TRBV5-6; J gene: TRBJ2-3; D gene: TRBD2; clone size: -; CDR3 protein: CASSTVSGRLGTQYF; CDR3 DNA: TGTGCCAGCAGCACCGTTAGCGGGAGGTTAGGTACGCAGTATTTT
V gene: TRBV4-3; J gene: TRBJ2-1; D gene: -; clone size: -; CDR3 protein: CASSQDRSGGEQFF; CDR3 DNA: TGCGCCAGCAGCCAAGATCGGAGTGGGGGAGAGCAGTTCTTC
V gene: TRBV11-3; J gene: TRBJ2-5; D gene: -; clone size: -; CDR3 protein: CASSRTQQETQYF; CDR3 DNA: TGTGCCAGCAGCCGGACACAGCAAGAGACCCAGTACTTC
V gene: TRBV18; J gene: TRBJ1-1; D gene: -; clone size: few; CDR3 protein: CASSRQDTEAFF; CDR3 DNA: TGTGCCAGCTCACGACAGGACACTGAAGCTTTCTTT
V gene: TRBV7-2; J gene: TRBJ2-1; D gene: -; clone size: -; CDR3 protein: CASSPRLVEQFF; CDR3 DNA: TGTGCCAGCAGCCCCAGACTAGTCGAGCAGTTCTTC
V gene: TRBV6-5; J gene: TRBJ2-1; D gene: -; clone size: -; CDR3 protein: CASSPSFSYNEQFF; CDR3 DNA: TGTGCCAGCAGTCCTAGCTTTTCCTACAATGAGCAGTTCTTC
V gene: TRBV5-4; J gene: TRBJ2-7; D gene: TRBD1; clone size: -; CDR3 protein: CASSLRTGPIEQYF; CDR3 DNA: TGTGCCAGCAGCTTGCGGACAGGCCCTATCGAGCAGTACTTC
V gene: TRBV7-2; J gene: TRBJ1-4; D gene: -; clone size: -; CDR3 protein: CASSLEELSGEKLFF; CDR3 DNA: TGTGCCAGCAGCTTAGAGGAGCTCTCAGGAGAAAAACTGTTTTTT
V gene: TRBV28; J gene: TRBJ1-5; D gene: -; clone size: -; CDR3 protein: CASSLAEHQPQHF; CDR3 DNA: TGTGCCAGCAGTTTAGCGGAACATCAGCCCCAGCATTTT
V gene: TRBV15; J gene: TRBJ2-7; D gene: -; clone size: -; CDR3 protein: CATSRDFGSQEQYF; CDR3 DNA: TGTGCCACCAGCAGAGACTTCGGGTCGCAAGAGCAGTACTTC
V gene: TRBV2; J gene: TRBJ2-7; D gene: -; clone size: once; CDR3 protein: CASRTEGYEQYF; CDR3 DNA: TGTGCCAGCAGGACGGAAGGCTACGAGCAGTACTTC
V gene: TRBV19; J gene: TRBJ2-2; D gene: TRBD1; clone size: -; CDR3 protein: CASSRTGTTGELFF; CDR3 DNA: TGTGCCAGTAGTAGGACAGGGACCACCGGGGAGCTGTTTTTT
V gene: TRBV10-3; J gene: TRBJ1-5; D gene: TRBD1; clone size: -; CDR3 protein: CAISRTGRNQPQHF; CDR3 DNA: TGTGCCATCAGTCGGACAGGGCGGAATCAGCCCCAGCATTTT
V gene: TRBV7-2; J gene: TRBJ2-7; D gene: TRBD1; clone size: -; CDR3 protein: CASSLAGQGDSYEQYF; CDR3 DNA: TGTGCCAGCAGCTTAGCGGGACAGGGGGACTCCTACGAGCAGTACTTC
V gene: TRBV6-1; J gene: TRBJ2-7; D gene: -; clone size: -; CDR3 protein: CASTGQVEGEQYF; CDR3 DNA: TGTGCCAGCACAGGACAGGTGGAGGGCGAGCAGTACTTC
V gene: TRBV21-1; J gene: TRBJ2-6; D gene: -; clone size: -; CDR3 protein: CASSTFPTADSGANVLTF; CDR3 DNA: TGTGCCAGCAGCACCTTCCCGACGGCAGACTCTGGGGCCAACGTCCTGACTTTC
V gene: TRBV6-5; J gene: TRBJ2-3; D gene: -; clone size: -; CDR3 protein: CASKRTQLWSDTQYF; CDR3 DNA: TGTGCCAGCAAACGTACCCAACTATGGTCAGATACGCAGTATTTT
V gene: TRBV12-5; J gene: TRBJ2-1; D gene: TRBD2; clone size: -; CDR3 protein: CASGSPPSGSYNEQFF; CDR3 DNA: TGTGCTAGTGGTTCCCCCCCCAGCGGGAGCTACAATGAGCAGTTCTTC
V gene: TRBV11-1; J gene: TRBJ1-4; D gene: -; clone size: -; CDR3 protein: CASSLGRDLNEKLFF; CDR3 DNA: TGTGCCAGCAGCTTAGGTCGGGACCTGAATGAAAAACTGTTTTTT
V gene: TRBV19; J gene: TRBJ2-5; D gene: -; clone size: -; CDR3 protein: CASSDFMYQETQYF; CDR3 DNA: TGTGCCAGTAGTGACTTTATGTACCAAGAGACCCAGTACTTC
V gene: TRBV5-5; J gene: TRBJ2-6; D gene: -; clone size: -; CDR3 protein: CASSLMQTLSGANVLTF; CDR3 DNA: TGTGCCAGCAGCTTGATGCAGACCCTCTCTGGGGCCAACGTCCTGACTTTC
V gene: TRBV2; J gene: TRBJ2-7; D gene: -; clone size: once; CDR3 protein: CASSLGRQYF; CDR3 DNA: TGTGCCAGTTCTTTGGGGCGGCAGTACTTC
V gene: TRBV28; J gene: TRBJ2-7; D gene: -; clone size: -; CDR3 protein: CASSFSAGLTYEQYF; CDR3 DNA: TGTGCCAGCAGTTTTTCCGCGGGGCTCACCTACGAGCAGTACTTC
V gene: TRBV28; J gene: TRBJ1-2; D gene: -; clone size: few; CDR3 protein: CASDSGGGLHGYTF; CDR3 DNA: TGTGCCAGCGATTCCGGCGGAGGCCTCCATGGCTACACCTTC
V gene: TRBV10-1; J gene: TRBJ2-3; D gene: TRBD2; clone size: -; CDR3 protein: CASSESGTSGRARSGYF; CDR3 DNA: TGCGCCAGCAGTGAGTCCGGGACTAGCGGGAGGGCTCGTTCGGGGTATTTT
V gene: TRBV11-2; J gene: TRBJ1-1; D gene: -; clone size: few; CDR3 protein: CASSIGRGLNTEAFF; CDR3 DNA: TGTGCCAGCAGCATCGGTCGGGGGCTAAACACTGAAGCTTTCTTT
V gene: TRBV4-3; J gene: TRBJ2-7; D gene: -; clone size: -; CDR3 protein: CASSQGRPDEQYF; CDR3 DNA: TGCGCCAGCAGCCAAGGGCGGCCTGACGAGCAGTACTTC
V gene: TRBV28; J gene: TRBJ2-7; D gene: TRBD1; clone size: -; CDR3 protein: CASSLDRGNPYEQYF; CDR3 DNA: TGTGCCAGCAGTTTAGACAGGGGAAACCCCTACGAGCAGTACTTC
V gene: TRBV29-1; J gene: TRBJ2-7; D gene: -; clone size: -; CDR3 protein: CSVEELGNKNEQYF; CDR3 DNA: TGCAGCGTTGAAGAATTGGGGAACAAAAACGAGCAGTACTTC
V gene: TRBV4-1; J gene: TRBJ1-1; D gene: -; clone size: -; CDR3 protein: CASSPTGQDTEAFF; CDR3 DNA: TGCGCCAGCAGTCCAACAGGGCAGGACACTGAAGCTTTCTTT
V gene: TRBV6-6; J gene: TRBJ1-4; D gene: -; clone size: once; CDR3 protein: CASSYVGNEKLFF; CDR3 DNA: TGTGCCAGCAGTTACGTGGGGAATGAAAAACTGTTTTTT
V gene: TRBV6-5; J gene: TRBJ1-1; D gene: TRBD1; clone size: few; CDR3 protein: CASSTLRTGPIAFF; CDR3 DNA: TGTGCCAGCAGTACCCTCCGGACAGGGCCCATCGCTTTCTTT
V gene: TRBV10-3; J gene: TRBJ2-1; D gene: -; clone size: -; CDR3 protein: CAITDSNGSYNEQFF; CDR3 DNA: TGTGCCATCACAGATTCTAACGGCTCCTACAATGAGCAGTTCTTC
V gene: TRBV28; J gene: TRBJ1-4; D gene: -; clone size: once; CDR3 protein: CASNGGAPFNEKLFF; CDR3 DNA: TGTGCCAGCAATGGAGGGGCGCCTTTTAATGAAAAACTGTTTTTT
V gene: TRBV6-5; J gene: TRBJ2-5; D gene: TRBD2; clone size: -; CDR3 protein: CASRSFGGRAKTQYF; CDR3 DNA: TGTGCCAGCAGAAGCTTCGGCGGGAGGGCCAAGACCCAGTACTTC
V gene: TRBV4-1; J gene: TRBJ1-1; D gene: -; clone size: -; CDR3 protein: CASSLERNTEAFF; CDR3 DNA: TGCGCCAGCAGCCTTGAACGGAACACTGAAGCTTTCTTT